This TCR beta chain appears in the sequencing data of a study of identical twins. Points from the study as a whole: With beta out-of-frame sequences, excess sharing by twins was weaker.

MiXCR, run by TCRdb on the 5' RACE reads, gives a single entry per CDR3 protein. The repertoire consists of some 500,000 distinct CDR3 sequences, with over 11% occurring once and the leading ten covering approximately 1%. Every sampled donor was Caucasian and healthy. This clonotype showed up just a few times. Its target is unknown. This same sample was also taken into another study, of yellow fever vaccine responses in identical twins.

Specimen: CD4+ T cells sorted from blood. The receptor's source is a young woman in good health.

CDR3 DNA: TGCGCCAGCAGCTCGACTAGCGGGTCTAGCACAGATACGCAGTATTTT. Its protein is CASSSTSGSSTDTQYF. The genes are TRBV5-1 and TRBJ2-3; 10 bases are a match to TRBD2. Germline values: CDR1 SGHRS, CDR2 YFSETQ. The CDR3 has 16 residues. V shed 3 bases and J 0 bases; nucleotides not matched to a gene: 4.